This entry lists 3 T cell receptor beta chains sequenced from one sample in a study of identifying expanded T cells in peripheral blood. Only in-frame clones appear in the TCRdb table, and some are missing; sequencing was by immunoSEQ multiplex PCR. The sample gives 90,000 to 95,000 clones, approximately 88% of which show up once; approximately 5.3% is in the top ten. The sequencing sample was made of blood. These receptors originate from a person between 18 and 75 years old in good health.

The chain links TRBV11-2 to TRBJ2-1; TRBD1 matches at 9 bases. V was pared by 5 bases and J by 8 bases, with 16 bases of the junction left unmatched. This CDR3 comprises 17 residues. CDR1 and CDR2 (germline): SGHAT, FQNNGV. The CDR3 is CASSRTRAGTGLDEQFF. CDR3 DNA: TGTGCCAGCAGCCGGACCCGAGCCGGGACAGGGCTAGATGAGCAGTTCTTC.

This rearrangement joins TRBV7-9 to TRBJ1-2, with TRBD1 identical over 7 bases. The germline gives CDR1 SEHNR, CDR2 FQNEAQ (reference sequence). CDR3 size: 11 residues. J gave up 3 bases and V 9 bases, and 1 base lay outside the gene matches. In DNA, the CDR3 is TGTGCCAGTGGGACAGACTATGGCTACACCTTC. Protein sequence: CASGTDYGYTF.

The V gene is TRBV6-1, the J gene TRBJ1-2; a weak D match, TRBD1 (5 bases). The germline V gene has CDR1 MNHNS and CDR2 SASEGT. This CDR3 comprises 15 residues. The V end was cut by 7 bases, the J end by 7 bases, with 22 bases between. CDR3 sequence reads: CASIDGKAGTFGYTF. In DNA, the CDR3 is TGTGCCAGCATAGACGGTAAGGCAGGGACCTTTGGCTACACCTTC.